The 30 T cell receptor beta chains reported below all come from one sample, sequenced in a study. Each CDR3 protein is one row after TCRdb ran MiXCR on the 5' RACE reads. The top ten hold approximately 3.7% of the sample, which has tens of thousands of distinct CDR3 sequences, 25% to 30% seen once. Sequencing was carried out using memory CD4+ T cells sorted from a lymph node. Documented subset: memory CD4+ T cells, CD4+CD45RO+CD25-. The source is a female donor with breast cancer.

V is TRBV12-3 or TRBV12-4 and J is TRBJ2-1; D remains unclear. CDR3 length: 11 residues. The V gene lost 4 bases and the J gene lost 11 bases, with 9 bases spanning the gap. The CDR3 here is CASSSTAKQFF. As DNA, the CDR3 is TGTGCCAGCAGTTCAACAGCGAAGCAGTTCTTC.

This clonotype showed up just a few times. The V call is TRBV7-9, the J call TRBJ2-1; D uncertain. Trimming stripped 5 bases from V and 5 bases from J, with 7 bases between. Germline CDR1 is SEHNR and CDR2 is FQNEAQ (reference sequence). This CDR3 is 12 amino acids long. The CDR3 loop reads CASSHRDNEQFF. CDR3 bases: TGTGCCAGCAGCCACCGGGACAATGAGCAGTTCTTC. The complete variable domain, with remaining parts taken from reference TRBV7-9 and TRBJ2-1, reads DTGVSQNPRHKITKRGQNVTFRCDPISEHNRLYWYRQTLGQGPEFLTYFQNEAQLEKSRLLSDRFSAERPKGSFSTLEIQRTEQGDSAMYLCASSHRDNEQFFGPGTRLTVL.

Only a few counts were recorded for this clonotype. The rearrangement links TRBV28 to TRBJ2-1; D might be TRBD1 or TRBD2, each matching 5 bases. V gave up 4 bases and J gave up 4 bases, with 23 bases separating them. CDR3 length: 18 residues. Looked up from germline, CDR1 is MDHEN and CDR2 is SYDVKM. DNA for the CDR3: TGTGCCAGCAGTTGGGACCTTCAAGGACAACTCGGGTACAATGAGCAGTTCTTC. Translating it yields CASSWDLQGQLGYNEQFF.

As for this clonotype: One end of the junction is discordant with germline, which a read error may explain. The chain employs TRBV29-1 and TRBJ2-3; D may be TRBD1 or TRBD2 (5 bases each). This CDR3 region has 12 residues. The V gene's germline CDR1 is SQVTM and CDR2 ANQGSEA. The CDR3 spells CSVEDSTGTQYF. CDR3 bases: TGCAGCGTTGAGGACTCAACAGGTACGCAGTATTTT.

As DNA, the CDR3 is TGCAGTGCTAGAGATCCACCAGGGATGGAGACAGATACGCAGTATTTT. This codes for CSARDPPGMETDTQYF. This chain uses TRBV20-1 with TRBJ2-3; D is perhaps TRBD1 (5 bases). The germline V gene has CDR1 DFQATT and CDR2 SNEGSKA (reference sequence). V lost 0 bases and J lost 3, with 16 bases in between. CDR3 size: 16 residues.

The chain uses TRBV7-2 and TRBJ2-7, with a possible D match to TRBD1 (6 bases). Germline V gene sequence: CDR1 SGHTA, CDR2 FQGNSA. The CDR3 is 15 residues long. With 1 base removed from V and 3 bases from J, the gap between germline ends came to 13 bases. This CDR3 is CASSLEVRGFYEQYF. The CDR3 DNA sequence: TGTGCCAGCAGCTTAGAGGTCAGGGGCTTCTACGAGCAGTACTTC.

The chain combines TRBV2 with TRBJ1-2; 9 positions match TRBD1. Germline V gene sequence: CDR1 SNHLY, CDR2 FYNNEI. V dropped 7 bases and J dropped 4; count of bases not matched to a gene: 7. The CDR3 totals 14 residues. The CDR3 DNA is TGTGCCAGCACCAGGGACAGGGAGGGCTATGGCTACACCTTC. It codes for CASTRDREGYGYTF.

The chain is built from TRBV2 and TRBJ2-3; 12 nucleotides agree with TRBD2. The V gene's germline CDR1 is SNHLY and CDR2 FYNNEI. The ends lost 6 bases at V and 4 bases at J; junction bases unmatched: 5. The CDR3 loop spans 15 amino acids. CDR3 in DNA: TGTGCCAGCAGGGCGACTAGCGGGGGCGCAGATACGCAGTATTTT. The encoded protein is CASRATSGGADTQYF.

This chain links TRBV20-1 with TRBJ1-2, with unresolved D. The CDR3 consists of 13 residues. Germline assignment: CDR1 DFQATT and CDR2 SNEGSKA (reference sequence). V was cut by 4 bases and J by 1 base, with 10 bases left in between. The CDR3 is CSAMADGNYGYTF. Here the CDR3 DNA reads TGCAGTGCTATGGCCGACGGTAACTATGGCTACACCTTC.

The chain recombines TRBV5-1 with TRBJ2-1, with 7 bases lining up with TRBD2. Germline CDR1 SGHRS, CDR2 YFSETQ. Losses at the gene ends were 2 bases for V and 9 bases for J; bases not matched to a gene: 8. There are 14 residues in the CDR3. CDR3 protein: CASSLGLGVGEQFF. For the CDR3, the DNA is TGCGCCAGCAGCTTAGGACTAGGGGTTGGTGAGCAGTTCTTC.

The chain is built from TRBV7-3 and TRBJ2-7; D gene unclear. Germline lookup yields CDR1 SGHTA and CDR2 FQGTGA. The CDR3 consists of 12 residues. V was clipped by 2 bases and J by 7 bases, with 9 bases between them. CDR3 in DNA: TGTGCCAGCAGCTTAGACGGGTTGGAGCAGTACTTC. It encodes CASSLDGLEQYF.

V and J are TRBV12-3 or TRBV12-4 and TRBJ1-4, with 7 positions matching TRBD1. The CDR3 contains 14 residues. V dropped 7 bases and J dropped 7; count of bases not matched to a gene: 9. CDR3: CASTHETGFEKLFF. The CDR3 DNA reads TGTGCCAGCACTCACGAGACAGGGTTTGAAAAACTGTTTTTT.

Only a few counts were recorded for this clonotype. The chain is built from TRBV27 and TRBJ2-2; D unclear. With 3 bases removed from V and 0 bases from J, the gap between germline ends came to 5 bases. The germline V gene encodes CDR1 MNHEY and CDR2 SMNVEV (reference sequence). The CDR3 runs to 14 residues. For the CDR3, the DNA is TGTGCCAGCAGTTTGTTCCCGAACACCGGGGAGCTGTTTTTT. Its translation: CASSLFPNTGELFF.

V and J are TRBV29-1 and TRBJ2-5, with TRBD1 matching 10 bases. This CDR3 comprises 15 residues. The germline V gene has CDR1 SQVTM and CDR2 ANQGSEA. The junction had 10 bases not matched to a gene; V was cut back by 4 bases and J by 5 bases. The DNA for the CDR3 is TGCAGCGTTGGTCAATTGTGGACAGGGGGTGAGACCCAGTACTTC. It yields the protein CSVGQLWTGGETQYF.

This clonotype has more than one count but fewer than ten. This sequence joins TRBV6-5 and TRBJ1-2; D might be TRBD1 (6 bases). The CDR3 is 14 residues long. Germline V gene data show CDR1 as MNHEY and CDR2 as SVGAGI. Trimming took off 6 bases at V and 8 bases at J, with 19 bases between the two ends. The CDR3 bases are TGTGCCAGCAGCCCCGGACAGTTCACTGGGGGCTACACCTTC. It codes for CASSPGQFTGGYTF.

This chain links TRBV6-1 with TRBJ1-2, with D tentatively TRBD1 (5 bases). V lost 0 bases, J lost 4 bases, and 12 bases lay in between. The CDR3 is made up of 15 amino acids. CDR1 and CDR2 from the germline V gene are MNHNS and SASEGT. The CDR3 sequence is CASSEARQSFYGYTF. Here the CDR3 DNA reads TGTGCCAGCAGTGAAGCGCGACAGTCTTTCTATGGCTACACCTTC.

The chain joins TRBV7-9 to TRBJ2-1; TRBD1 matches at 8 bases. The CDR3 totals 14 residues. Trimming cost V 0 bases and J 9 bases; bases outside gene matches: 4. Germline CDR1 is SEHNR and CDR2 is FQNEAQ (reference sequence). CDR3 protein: CASSLARTGFEQFF. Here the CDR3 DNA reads TGTGCCAGCAGCTTAGCGCGGACAGGGTTTGAGCAGTTCTTC.

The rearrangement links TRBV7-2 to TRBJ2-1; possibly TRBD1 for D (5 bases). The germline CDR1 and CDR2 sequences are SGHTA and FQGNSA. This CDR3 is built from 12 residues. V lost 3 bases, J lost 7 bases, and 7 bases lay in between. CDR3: CASSFAGNEQFF. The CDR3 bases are TGTGCCAGCAGCTTTGCAGGGAATGAGCAGTTCTTC.

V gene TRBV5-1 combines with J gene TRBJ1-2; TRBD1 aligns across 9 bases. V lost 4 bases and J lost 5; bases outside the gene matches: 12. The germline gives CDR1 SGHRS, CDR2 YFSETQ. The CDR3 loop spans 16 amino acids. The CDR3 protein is CASSQRRGQGYYGYTF. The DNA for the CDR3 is TGCGCCAGCAGCCAAAGACGGGGACAGGGATATTATGGCTACACCTTC.

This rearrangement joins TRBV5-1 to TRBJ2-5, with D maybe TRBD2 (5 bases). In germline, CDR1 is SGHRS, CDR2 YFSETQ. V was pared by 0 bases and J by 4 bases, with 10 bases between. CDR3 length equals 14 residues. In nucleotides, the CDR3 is TGCGCCAGCAGCTTGGCCGGGGTTGCAGAGACCCAGTACTTC. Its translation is CASSLAGVAETQYF. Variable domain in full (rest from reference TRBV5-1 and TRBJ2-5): KAGVTQTPRYLIKTRGQQVTLSCSPISGHRSVSWYQQTPGQGLQFLFEYFSETQRNKGNFPGRFSGRQFSNSRSEMNVSTLELGDSALYLCASSLAGVAETQYFGPGTRLLVL.

The CDR3 sequence: CASSSLAGYSYEQYF. CDR3 DNA: TGTGCCAGCAGTTCGCTAGCGGGATACTCCTACGAGCAGTACTTC. The chain has TRBV6-5 and TRBJ2-7; 9 bases are shared with TRBD2. The CDR3 spans 15 residues. Germline-derived CDR1 and CDR2 are MNHEY and SVGAGI. With 4 bases clipped from V and 0 bases from J, the junction kept 4 bases outside the gene matches.

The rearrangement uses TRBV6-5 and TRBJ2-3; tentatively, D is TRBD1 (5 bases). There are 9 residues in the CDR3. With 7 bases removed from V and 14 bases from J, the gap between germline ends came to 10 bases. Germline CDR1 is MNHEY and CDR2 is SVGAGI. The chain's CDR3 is CASTSRGYF. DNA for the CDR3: TGTGCCAGCACCTCAAGGGGGTATTTT.

The CDR3 coding sequence is TGTGCCAGCAGTTACAGGCAACCCTCTGGAAACACCATATATTTT. It yields the protein CASSYRQPSGNTIYF. This chain uses TRBV28 with TRBJ1-3; TRBD1 is a possible D gene (5 bases). V was clipped by 4 bases and J by 0 bases, with 10 bases between them. The CDR3 is made up of 15 amino acids. Germline CDR1 MDHEN, CDR2 SYDVKM.

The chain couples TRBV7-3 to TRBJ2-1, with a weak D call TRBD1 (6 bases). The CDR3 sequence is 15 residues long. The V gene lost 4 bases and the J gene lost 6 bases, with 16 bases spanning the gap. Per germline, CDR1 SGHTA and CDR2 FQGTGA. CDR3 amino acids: CASSSQGRAFNEQFF. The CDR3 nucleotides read TGTGCCAGCAGCTCGCAGGGGCGGGCGTTCAATGAGCAGTTCTTC.

CDR3 bases: TGTGCCAGCAGCCCCTCCATACTGACAGGGAGCCACGAGCAGTACTTC. The encoded protein is CASSPSILTGSHEQYF. J is TRBJ2-7 and V is TRBV28, with 7 bases fitting TRBD1. The germline V gene encodes CDR1 MDHEN and CDR2 SYDVKM. With 6 bases clipped from V and 5 bases from J, the junction kept 16 bases outside the gene matches. This CDR3 has 16 residues.

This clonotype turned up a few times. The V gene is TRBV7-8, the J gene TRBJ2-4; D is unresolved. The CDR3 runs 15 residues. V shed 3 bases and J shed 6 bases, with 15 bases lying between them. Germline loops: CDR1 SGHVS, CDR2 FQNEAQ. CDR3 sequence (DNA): TGTGCCAGCAGCTTGTCTCGAGGAACCCGAAACATTCAGTACTTC. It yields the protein CASSLSRGTRNIQYF.

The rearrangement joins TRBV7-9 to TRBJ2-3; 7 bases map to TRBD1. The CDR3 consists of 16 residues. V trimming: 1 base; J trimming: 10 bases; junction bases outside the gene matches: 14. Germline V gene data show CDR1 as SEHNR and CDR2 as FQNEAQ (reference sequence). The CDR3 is CASSLVYREGADPQYF. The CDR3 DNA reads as TGTGCCAGCAGCTTAGTGTATCGCGAGGGGGCCGATCCGCAGTATTTT.

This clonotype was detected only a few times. In DNA form, the CDR3 reads TGTGCCAGCAGCGTAGCGGGGGAGATAGGGAGCGAGCAGTACTTC. Encoded protein: CASSVAGEIGSEQYF. The chain uses TRBV9 and TRBJ2-7, with a possible D match to TRBD2 (6 bases). This CDR3 contains 15 residues. Germline values: CDR1 SGDLS, CDR2 YYNGEE. V gave up 0 bases and J gave up 6 bases, with 16 bases separating them.

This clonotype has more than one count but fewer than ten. The CDR3 region is CASSASGSIKQFF. In nucleotides, the CDR3 is TGTGCCAGCAGCGCTAGCGGGAGTATTAAGCAGTTCTTC. The V and J genes are TRBV9 and TRBJ2-1; 10 nucleotides match TRBD2. The CDR3 has 13 amino acids. CDR1 and CDR2 (germline): SGDLS, YYNGEE. V trimming: 3 bases; J trimming: 11 bases; junction bases outside the gene matches: 5.

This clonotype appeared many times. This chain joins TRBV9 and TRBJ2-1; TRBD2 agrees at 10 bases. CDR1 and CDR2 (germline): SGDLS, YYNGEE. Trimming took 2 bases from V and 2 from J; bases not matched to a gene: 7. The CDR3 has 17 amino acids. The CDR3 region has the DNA TGTGCCAGCAGCGTCGCGGTAGCGGGAGGCACCTACAATGAGCAGTTCTTC. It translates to CASSVAVAGGTYNEQFF. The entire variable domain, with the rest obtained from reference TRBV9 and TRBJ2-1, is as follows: DSGVTQTPKHLITATGQRVTLRCSPRSGDLSVYWYQQSLDQGLQFLIQYYNGEERAKGNILERFSAQQFPDLHSELNLSSLELGDSALYFCASSVAVAGGTYNEQFFGPGTRLTVL.